Listed here is a single TCR beta chain. Its antigen is not known. The source of the sample is a study of OX40 agonist ivuxolimab in advanced cancers. Study-wide context: Patients were dosed with the agonistic anti-OX40 (CD134) antibody ivuxolimab. Among those enrolled, mean age was roughly 62 years (range roughly 23 to 90) and less than 90% were male.

The table came from immunoSEQ multiplex PCR; TCRdb's copy has only in-frame clones and leaves some out. The sample has tens of thousands of clones, roughly 94% seen once. The CDR3 sequence is 16 residues long. The germline V gene has CDR1 MNHNS and CDR2 SASEGT. V was cut by 1 base and J by 2 bases, with 11 bases left in between. Overall study results and limits: The investigators did not determine what antigen specificity the expanded peripheral T cells had.

The V call is TRBV6-1, the J call TRBJ2-2; unclear D gene. This material consisted of CD4+ or CD8+ T cells sorted from blood, taken in a trial of the OX40 agonist ivuxolimab. The TCR comes from an adult with an advanced solid tumor such as melanoma, head and neck, liver or kidney cancer. CDR3 loop: CASSEVPDTNTGELFF. The CDR3 DNA is TGTGCCAGCAGTGAAGTACCAGACACTAACACCGGGGAGCTGTTTTTT.